Given below is one T cell receptor (beta chain) in context. Its antigen is still unknown. The second PCR ran roughly 7 to 11 cycles with a sample-barcoded 5' primer and J-beta primers. TCRdb re-analysed the 5' RACE reads in MiXCR, keeping a single row per CDR3 protein. The table has roughly 730,000 distinct CDR3 sequences, roughly three fifths seen once. These data originate in a study of blood T cells in healthy people across ages. At the level of the study: Per two T cells, template switching captured roughly one barcoded beta molecule.

General study results and limits: Aged donors had fewer naive CD4+ cells and lower diversity than long-lived donors. The fall in TCR beta diversity per million T cells was roughly linear with age. Diversity figures derived from one million T cells were judged to underestimate the true value.

CDR3 size: 15 residues. Germline lookup yields CDR1 DFQATT and CDR2 SNEGSKA (reference sequence). Trimming removed 5 bases from V and 0 bases from J; junction bases left unmatched: 10. V usage is TRBV20-1 and J usage is TRBJ2-7; 7 bases line up with TRBD1. The clonotype comes from a middle-aged man in good health. The sequenced material came from blood. CDR3 sequence (DNA): TGCAGTGCTGTAAAGGGGGCCCTCAGCTCCTACGAGCAGTACTTC. Translation gives CSAVKGALSSYEQYF.